This T cell receptor (beta chain) appears in the sequencing data of a study of ipilimumab plus nivolumab after autologous stem cell transplantation. On the study more broadly: Typical patient got roughly 5 ipilimumab doses and roughly 8 nivolumab doses (median). Notes on the study in general: Per the authors, repertoire, Treg and microbiota data justify further study.

The germline CDR1 and CDR2 sequences are SGHNT and YYREEE (reference sequence). V was trimmed by 0 bases and J by 5 bases, leaving 6 bases between them. This CDR3 spans 13 amino acids. The table came from immunoSEQ multiplex PCR; TCRdb's copy has only in-frame clones and leaves some out. Of 15,000 to 20,000 clones listed, roughly four fifths are singletons. Ipilimumab, 1 mg/kg, started 14 to 28 days after autologous transplant. With regard to this clone: The antigen is not known.

The specimen comprised PBMCs, sampled in a trial of ipilimumab plus nivolumab as post-transplant consolidation. This chain links TRBV5-4 with TRBJ1-5; TRBD1 is a possible D gene (6 bases). The TCR sequence derives from a male donor with diffuse large B-cell lymphoma. The CDR3 DNA reads TGTGCCAGCAGCTTGGACAGGGATCAGCCCCAGCATTTT. Translation: CASSLDRDQPQHF.